Listed below are T cell receptor beta chains from one sample, sequenced in a study of post-analysis software for immune sequencing data. In TCRdb, the PCR reads were re-called with MiXCR into one record per CDR3 protein. The sample records about half a million distinct CDR3 sequences, under 55% being singletons. The sequenced sample consisted of blood. These receptors were collected from a girl between 5 and 17 years old with multiple sclerosis. CDR3s include the opening cysteine and the closing phenylalanine or tryptophan. A D gene is named only where the DNA matches it firmly. The listing skips clone size in some rows; elsewhere it reads once, few, many or a size class.

J gene: TRBJ2-6; V gene: TRBV6-1; D gene: .; clone size: .; CDR3 DNA: TGTGCCAGCACCCGGACTGGCGGGAATCCTGGGGCCAACGTCCTGACTTTC; CDR3 protein: CASTRTGGNPGANVLTF
J gene: TRBJ2-7; V gene: TRBV7-9; D gene: .; clone size: once; CDR3 DNA: TGTGCCAGCAGCTTGAATAGGTGGGGGGAGAGCTCCTACGAGCAGTACTTC; CDR3 protein: CASSLNRWGESSYEQYF
J gene: TRBJ2-1; V gene: TRBV20-1; D gene: .; clone size: .; CDR3 DNA: TGCAGTGCTACATGGACTGAACGCTCCTACAATGAGCAGTTCTTC; CDR3 protein: CSATWTERSYNEQFF
J gene: TRBJ2-5; V gene: TRBV4-2; D gene: .; clone size: few; CDR3 DNA: TGTGCCAGCAGCCAAGAAGGGTCAGAACTGGACGGAGAGACCCAGTACTTC; CDR3 protein: CASSQEGSELDGETQYF
J gene: TRBJ2-1; V gene: TRBV28; D gene: TRBD2; clone size: .; CDR3 DNA: TGTGCCAGCAGTATAGCGGGAGTGATGGGTGAGCAGTTCTTC; CDR3 protein: CASSIAGVMGEQFF
J gene: TRBJ2-1; V gene: TRBV29-1; D gene: TRBD2; clone size: .; CDR3 DNA: TGCAGCGTTCCGTATCTAGCGGGACCAACCTACAATGAGCAGTTCTTC; CDR3 protein: CSVPYLAGPTYNEQFF
J gene: TRBJ2-7; V gene: TRBV4-1; D gene: .; clone size: .; CDR3 DNA: TGCGCCAGCAGCCGCGCCCCAGGATCCTACGAGCAGTACTTC; CDR3 protein: CASSRAPGSYEQYF
J gene: TRBJ2-1; V gene: TRBV5-1; D gene: .; clone size: many; CDR3 DNA: TGCGCCAGCAGCTTTGAGGCATCCTACAATGAGCAGTTCTTC; CDR3 protein: CASSFEASYNEQFF
J gene: TRBJ2-6; V gene: TRBV10-3; D gene: .; clone size: .; CDR3 DNA: TGTGCCATCAGTGCAAGGGCGCGGGAACCTGGGGCCAACGTCCTGACTTTC; CDR3 protein: CAISARAREPGANVLTF
J gene: TRBJ1-5; V gene: TRBV10-3; D gene: TRBD1; clone size: .; CDR3 DNA: TGTGCCATCAGTACAGGGGATCAGCCCCAGCATTTT; CDR3 protein: CAISTGDQPQHF
J gene: TRBJ2-7; V gene: TRBV16; D gene: .; clone size: few; CDR3 DNA: TGTGCCAGCAGCCAGCGGGACCGACCTTTCCCTGGGGAGCAGTACTTC; CDR3 protein: CASSQRDRPFPGEQYF
J gene: TRBJ2-7; V gene: TRBV28; D gene: .; clone size: .; CDR3 DNA: TGTGCCAGCAGTTTAAGGATCGAGCAGTACTTC; CDR3 protein: CASSLRIEQYF
J gene: TRBJ2-5; V gene: TRBV5-1; D gene: .; clone size: few; CDR3 DNA: TGCGCCAGCCAGCCCTATAACGGGGGCCAGAAAGAGACCCAGTACTTC; CDR3 protein: CASQPYNGGQKETQYF
J gene: TRBJ2-5; V gene: TRBV9; D gene: TRBD1; clone size: .; CDR3 DNA: TGTGCCAGCAGCGCTACCTTGGGACAGGGAAAGGAGACCCAGTACTTC; CDR3 protein: CASSATLGQGKETQYF
J gene: TRBJ2-7; V gene: TRBV7-7; D gene: .; clone size: few; CDR3 DNA: TGTGCTAGCAGCCCCGGTAGTGGCGAGCAGTACTTC; CDR3 protein: CASSPGSGEQYF
J gene: TRBJ1-1; V gene: TRBV7-2; D gene: TRBD1; clone size: .; CDR3 DNA: TGTGCCAGCAGCGCCACAGGGGTGGACACTGAAGCTTTCTTT; CDR3 protein: CASSATGVDTEAFF
J gene: TRBJ1-1; V gene: TRBV4-1; D gene: .; clone size: .; CDR3 DNA: TGCGCCAGCAGCCTAGATCGAGGAGGGGGCACTGAAGCTTTCTTT; CDR3 protein: CASSLDRGGGTEAFF
J gene: TRBJ2-5; V gene: TRBV29-1; D gene: .; clone size: .; CDR3 DNA: TGCAGCGTTGAGCAAGAGACCCAGTACTTC; CDR3 protein: CSVEQETQYF
J gene: TRBJ2-1; V gene: TRBV29-1; D gene: .; clone size: few; CDR3 DNA: TGCAGCGCCTCGGTCTTGGGTCCGAGGTTCAATGAGCAGTTCTTC; CDR3 protein: CSASVLGPRFNEQFF
J gene: TRBJ2-1; V gene: TRBV9; D gene: TRBD2; clone size: few; CDR3 DNA: TGTGCCAGCAGCGTGGCCGGGGGGGATTACAATGAGCAGTTCTTC; CDR3 protein: CASSVAGGDYNEQFF
J gene: TRBJ2-5; V gene: TRBV4-1; D gene: TRBD1; clone size: .; CDR3 DNA: TGCGCCAGCAGCCAAGATGGGACAGGGGCCGGCCGGGAGACCCAGTACTTC; CDR3 protein: CASSQDGTGAGRETQYF
J gene: TRBJ1-1; V gene: TRBV12-3/TRBV12-4; D gene: TRBD1; clone size: few; CDR3 DNA: TGTGCCAGCAGTTTAACCGGGACAGGAGGCACTGAAGCTTTCTTT; CDR3 protein: CASSLTGTGGTEAFF
J gene: TRBJ2-1; V gene: TRBV10-1; D gene: .; clone size: few; CDR3 DNA: TGCGCCAGCAGTGAAGGTTCTAGCGTGAGGGTCCATGAGCAGTTCTTC; CDR3 protein: CASSEGSSVRVHEQFF
J gene: TRBJ2-7; V gene: TRBV5-6; D gene: .; clone size: .; CDR3 DNA: TGTGCCAGCAGCCCCACCAGTCCAGCGGTGTACCGCTACGAGCAGTACTTC; CDR3 protein: CASSPTSPAVYRYEQYF
J gene: TRBJ2-3; V gene: TRBV6-5; D gene: .; clone size: once; CDR3 DNA: TGTGCCAGCAGTTACGGCGAGGGAGTCCCCACAGATACGCAGTATTTT; CDR3 protein: CASSYGEGVPTDTQYF
J gene: TRBJ2-1; V gene: TRBV20-1; D gene: TRBD2; clone size: .; CDR3 DNA: TGCAGTGCTAGAGCCGCGGGGGGCCGAAATGAGCAGTTCTTC; CDR3 protein: CSARAAGGRNEQFF
J gene: TRBJ1-2; V gene: TRBV7-2; D gene: TRBD1; clone size: .; CDR3 DNA: TGTGCCAGCAGACAGAGACAGGGGATCTATGGCTACACCTTC; CDR3 protein: CASRQRQGIYGYTF
J gene: TRBJ2-7; V gene: TRBV4-1; D gene: .; clone size: .; CDR3 DNA: TGCGCCAGCAGCCAAGATCAAGTCTACGAGCAGTACTTC; CDR3 protein: CASSQDQVYEQYF
J gene: TRBJ2-1; V gene: TRBV5-1; D gene: .; clone size: few; CDR3 DNA: TGCGCCAGCAGCTTTTACCAGGGGAATGAGCAGTTCTTC; CDR3 protein: CASSFYQGNEQFF